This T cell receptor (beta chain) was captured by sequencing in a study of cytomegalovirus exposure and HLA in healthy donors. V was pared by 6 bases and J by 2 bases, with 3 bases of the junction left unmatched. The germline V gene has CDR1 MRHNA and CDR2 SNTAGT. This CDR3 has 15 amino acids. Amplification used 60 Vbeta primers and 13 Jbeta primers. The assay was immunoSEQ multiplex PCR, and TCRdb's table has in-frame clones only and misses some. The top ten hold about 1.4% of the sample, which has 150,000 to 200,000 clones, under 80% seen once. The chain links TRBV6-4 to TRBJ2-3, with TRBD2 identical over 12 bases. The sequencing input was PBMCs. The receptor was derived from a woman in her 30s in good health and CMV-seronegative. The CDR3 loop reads CASSASGGATDTQYF. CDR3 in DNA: TGTGCCAGCAGCGCTAGCGGGGGGGCCACAGATACGCAGTATTTT.